These T cell receptor beta chains were read from a single sample in a study of cytomegalovirus exposure and HLA in healthy donors. The method was immunoSEQ multiplex PCR; TCRdb's version includes in-frame clones alone and lacks a portion of them. The sample consists of about 100,000 clones, over 60% of them appearing once. The specimen was PBMCs. The source is a young woman in good health and CMV-seropositive. The CDR3 runs from the conserved cysteine through the conserved F or W. The order of the fields is V gene, CDR3 length, J gene, CDR3 protein.

V: TRBV18; length: 14; J: TRBJ2-7; CDR3: CASSSKTGPYEQYF
V: TRBV6-1; length: 14; J: TRBJ2-7; CDR3: CASAREAHLYEQYF
V: TRBV9; length: 16; J: TRBJ2-5; CDR3: CASSVVPGGPGETQYF
V: TRBV28; length: 14; J: TRBJ2-3; CDR3: CASRGTASTDTQYF
V: TRBV19; length: 15; J: TRBJ2-3; CDR3: CASSPLALAGDTQYF
V: TRBV5-1; length: 14; J: TRBJ2-5; CDR3: CASSSDRGQETQYF
V: TRBV27; length: 15; J: TRBJ2-6; CDR3: CASMYSYSGANVLTF
V: TRBV4-1; length: 14; J: TRBJ2-4; CDR3: CASSQIAGPSIQYF
V: TRBV5-6; length: 14; J: TRBJ2-7; CDR3: CASSGGLGLYEQYF
V: TRBV7-8; length: 14; J: TRBJ1-5; CDR3: CASSQTAGYQPQHF
V: TRBV5-4; length: 16; J: TRBJ2-5; CDR3: CASSYDGTGLSDEQYF
V: TRBV28; length: 11; J: TRBJ2-1; CDR3: CASNNYNEQFF
V: TRBV28; length: 16; J: TRBJ2-1; CDR3: CASSSWDLAGYNEQFF
V: TRBV28; length: 18; J: TRBJ1-2; CDR3: CASSLALELLDKNYGYTF
V: TRBV5-1; length: 15; J: TRBJ1-6; CDR3: CASSLEAGTNSPLHF
V: TRBV27; length: 12; J: TRBJ1-4; CDR3: CASSQTSGELFF
V: TRBV15; length: 15; J: TRBJ2-7; CDR3: CATSKSDRNPYEQYF
V: TRBV5-1; length: 14; J: TRBJ1-1; CDR3: CASSLGDRNTEAFF
V: TRBV2; length: 15; J: TRBJ2-5; CDR3: CASLGGQRLQETQYF
V: TRBV6-4; length: 17; J: TRBJ2-7; CDR3: CASSDFQRLAGTYEQYF
V: TRBV7-2; length: 14; J: TRBJ2-7; CDR3: CASSWSQGTYEQYF
V: TRBV19; length: 19; J: TRBJ2-6; CDR3: CASSINLGTGGSGANVLTF
V: TRBV9; length: 15; J: TRBJ2-1; CDR3: CASSGGQGISNEQFF
V: TRBV6-5; length: 15; J: TRBJ2-7; CDR3: CASSFRQGSVHEQYF
V: TRBV4-1; length: 14; J: TRBJ2-7; CDR3: CASSQGGVGGEQYF
V: TRBV29-1; length: 12; J: TRBJ2-1; CDR3: CSVTSVLNEQFF
V: TRBV19; length: 16; J: TRBJ1-2; CDR3: CASSPRLLSSGYGYTF
V: TRBV7-9; length: 11; J: TRBJ1-3; CDR3: CASSLGAGVYF
V: TRBV28; length: 14; J: TRBJ2-2; CDR3: CASSLGLATGELFF
V: TRBV10-1; length: 15; J: TRBJ2-2; CDR3: CASSEDSLRMGELFF
V: TRBV27; length: 16; J: TRBJ1-4; CDR3: CASSLGQGASNEKLFF
V: TRBV27; length: 13; J: TRBJ2-3; CDR3: CASSLVLQDTQYF
V: TRBV6-6; length: 14; J: TRBJ2-1; CDR3: CASWFAGVGNEQFF
V: TRBV5-6; length: 12; J: TRBJ2-3; CDR3: CASSGAADTQYF
V: TRBV7-2; length: 18; J: TRBJ2-4; CDR3: CASSVSSGTTIAKNIQYF
V: TRBV27; length: 14; J: TRBJ1-2; CDR3: CASSPQGAWYGYTF